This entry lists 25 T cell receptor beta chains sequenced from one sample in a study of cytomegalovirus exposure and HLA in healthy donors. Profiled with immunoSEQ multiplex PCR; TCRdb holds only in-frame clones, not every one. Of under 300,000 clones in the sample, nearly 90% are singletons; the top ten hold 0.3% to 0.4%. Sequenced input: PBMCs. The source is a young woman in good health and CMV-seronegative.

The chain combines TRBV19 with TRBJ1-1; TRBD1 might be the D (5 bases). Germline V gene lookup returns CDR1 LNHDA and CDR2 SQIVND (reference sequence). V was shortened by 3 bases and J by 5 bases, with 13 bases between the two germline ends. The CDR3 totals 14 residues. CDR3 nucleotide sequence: TGTGCCAGTAGTATTGGGGGAGGAGAGACTGAAGCTTTCTTT. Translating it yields CASSIGGGETEAFF.

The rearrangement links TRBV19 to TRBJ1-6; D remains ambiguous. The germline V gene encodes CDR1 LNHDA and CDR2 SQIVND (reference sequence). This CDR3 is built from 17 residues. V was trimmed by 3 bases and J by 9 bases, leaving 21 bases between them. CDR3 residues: CASSISGPSSASSPLHF. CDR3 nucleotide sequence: TGTGCCAGTAGTATCAGCGGCCCTTCAAGCGCGAGTTCACCCCTCCACTTT.

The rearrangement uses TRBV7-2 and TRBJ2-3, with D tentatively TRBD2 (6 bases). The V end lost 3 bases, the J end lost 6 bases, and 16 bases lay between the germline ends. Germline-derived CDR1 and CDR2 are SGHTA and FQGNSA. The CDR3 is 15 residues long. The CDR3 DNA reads TGTGCCAGCAGCTTTGGGTCTAGCGCACAGGATACGCAGTATTTT. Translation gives CASSFGSSAQDTQYF.

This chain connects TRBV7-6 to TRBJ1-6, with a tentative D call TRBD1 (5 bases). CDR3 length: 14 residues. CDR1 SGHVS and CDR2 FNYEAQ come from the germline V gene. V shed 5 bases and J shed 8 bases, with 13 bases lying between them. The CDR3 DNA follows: TGTGCCAGCAGCCCGACAGCTTGGGATTCACCCCTCCACTTT. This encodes CASSPTAWDSPLHF. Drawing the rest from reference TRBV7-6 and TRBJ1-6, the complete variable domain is GAGVSQSPRYKVTKRGQDVALRCDPISGHVSLYWYRQALGQGPEFLTYFNYEAQQDKSGLPNDRFSAERPEGSISTLTIQRTEQRDSAMYRCASSPTAWDSPLHFGNGTRLTVT.

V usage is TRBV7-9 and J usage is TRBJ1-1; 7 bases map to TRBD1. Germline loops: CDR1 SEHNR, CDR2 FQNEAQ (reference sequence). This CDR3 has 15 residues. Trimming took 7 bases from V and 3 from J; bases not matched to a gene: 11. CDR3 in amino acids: CASTLVQGKYTEAFF. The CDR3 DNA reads TGTGCCAGCACCCTAGTACAGGGGAAGTACACTGAAGCTTTCTTT.

CDR3 DNA sequence: TGTGCCAGCAGGATAGAAAGCGGGGGGGCCTACAATGAGCAGTTCTTC. Its protein is CASRIESGGAYNEQFF. The chain is built from TRBV28 and TRBJ2-1, with 10 nucleotides matching TRBD2. There are 16 residues in the CDR3. CDR1 and CDR2 (germline): MDHEN, SYDVKM. V dropped 6 bases and J dropped 2; count of bases not matched to a gene: 7.

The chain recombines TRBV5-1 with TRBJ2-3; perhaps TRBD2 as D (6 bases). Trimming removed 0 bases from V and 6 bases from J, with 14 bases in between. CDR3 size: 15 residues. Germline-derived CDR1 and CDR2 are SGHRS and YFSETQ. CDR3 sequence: CASSLGGTVDDTQYF. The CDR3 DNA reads TGCGCCAGCAGCTTGGGCGGGACGGTAGACGATACGCAGTATTTT.

CDR3 amino acids: CASSLWRGLPTF. CDR3 sequence (DNA): TGTGCCAGCAGCTTGTGGAGGGGGCTCCCCACCTTC. The chain employs TRBV5-4 and TRBJ1-2; 7 nucleotides align to TRBD1. Germline V gives CDR1 SGHNT, CDR2 YYREEE (reference sequence). This CDR3 has 12 residues. The ends lost 1 base at V and 13 bases at J; junction bases unmatched: 7.

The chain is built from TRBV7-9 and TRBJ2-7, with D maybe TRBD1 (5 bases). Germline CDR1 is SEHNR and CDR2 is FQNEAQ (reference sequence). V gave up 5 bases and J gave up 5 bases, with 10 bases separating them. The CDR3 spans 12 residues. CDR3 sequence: CASSPAGNEQYF. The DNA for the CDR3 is TGTGCCAGCAGCCCGGCAGGGAACGAGCAGTACTTC.

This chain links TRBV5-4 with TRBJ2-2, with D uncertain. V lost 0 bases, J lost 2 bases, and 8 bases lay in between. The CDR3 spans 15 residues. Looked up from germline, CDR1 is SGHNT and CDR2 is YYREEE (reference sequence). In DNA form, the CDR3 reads TGTGCCAGCAGCTTGGACATTGTAAACACCGGGGAGCTGTTTTTT. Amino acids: CASSLDIVNTGELFF.

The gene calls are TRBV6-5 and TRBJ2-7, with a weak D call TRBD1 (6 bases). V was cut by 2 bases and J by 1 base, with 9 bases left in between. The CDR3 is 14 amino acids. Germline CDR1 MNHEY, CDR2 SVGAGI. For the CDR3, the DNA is TGTGCCAGCAGTTACAGGGGGTCATCCTACGAGCAGTACTTC. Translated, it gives CASSYRGSSYEQYF.

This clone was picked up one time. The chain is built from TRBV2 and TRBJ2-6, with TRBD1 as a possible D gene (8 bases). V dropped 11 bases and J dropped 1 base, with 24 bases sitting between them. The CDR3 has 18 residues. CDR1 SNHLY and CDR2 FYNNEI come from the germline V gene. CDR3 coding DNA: TGTGCCTCCCACGGGGGGACAGGATCTTATTCTGGGGCCAACGTCCTGACTTTC. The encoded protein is CASHGGTGSYSGANVLTF.

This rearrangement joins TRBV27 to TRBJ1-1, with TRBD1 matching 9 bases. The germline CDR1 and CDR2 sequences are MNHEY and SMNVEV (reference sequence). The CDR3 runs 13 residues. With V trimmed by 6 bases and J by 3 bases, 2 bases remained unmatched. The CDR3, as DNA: TGTGCCAGCAGCGACAGGGGGGACACTGAAGCTTTCTTT. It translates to CASSDRGDTEAFF.

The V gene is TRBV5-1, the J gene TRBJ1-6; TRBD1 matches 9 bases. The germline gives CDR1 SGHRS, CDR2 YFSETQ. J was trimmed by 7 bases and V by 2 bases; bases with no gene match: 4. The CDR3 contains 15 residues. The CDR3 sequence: CASSLSGTGNSPLHF. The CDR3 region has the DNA TGCGCCAGCAGCTTATCCGGGACAGGGAATTCACCCCTCCACTTT. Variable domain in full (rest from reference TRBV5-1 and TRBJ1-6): KAGVTQTPRYLIKTRGQQVTLSCSPISGHRSVSWYQQTPGQGLQFLFEYFSETQRNKGNFPGRFSGRQFSNSRSEMNVSTLELGDSALYLCASSLSGTGNSPLHFGNGTRLTVT.

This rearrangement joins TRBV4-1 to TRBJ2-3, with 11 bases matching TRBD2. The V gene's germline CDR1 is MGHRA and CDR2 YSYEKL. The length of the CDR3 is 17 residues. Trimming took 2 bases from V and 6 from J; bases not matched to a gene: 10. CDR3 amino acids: CASSQLTSGGLGDTQYF. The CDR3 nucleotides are TGCGCCAGCAGCCAACTAACTAGCGGGGGTTTAGGCGATACGCAGTATTTT.

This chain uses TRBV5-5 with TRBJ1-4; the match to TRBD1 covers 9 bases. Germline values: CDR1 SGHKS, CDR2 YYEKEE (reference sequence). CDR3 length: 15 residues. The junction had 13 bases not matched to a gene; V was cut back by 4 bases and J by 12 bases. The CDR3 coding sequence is TGTGCCAGCAGCCAGAGCGCGGGACAGGGATTGGAACTGTTTTTT. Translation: CASSQSAGQGLELFF.

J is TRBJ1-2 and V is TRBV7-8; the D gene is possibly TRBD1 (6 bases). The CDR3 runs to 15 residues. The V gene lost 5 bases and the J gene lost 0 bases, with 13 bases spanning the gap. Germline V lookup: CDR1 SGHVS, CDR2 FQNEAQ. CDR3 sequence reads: CASSPRTVSNYGYTF. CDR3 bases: TGTGCCAGCAGCCCCCGGACAGTCTCTAACTATGGCTACACCTTC.

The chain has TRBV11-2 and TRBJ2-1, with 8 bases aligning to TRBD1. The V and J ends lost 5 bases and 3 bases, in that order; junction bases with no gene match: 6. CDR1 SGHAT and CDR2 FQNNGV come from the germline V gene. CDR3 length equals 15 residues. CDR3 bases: TGTGCCAGCAGCGCACAGGGGGGTTACTACAATGAGCAGTTCTTC. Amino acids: CASSAQGGYYNEQFF.

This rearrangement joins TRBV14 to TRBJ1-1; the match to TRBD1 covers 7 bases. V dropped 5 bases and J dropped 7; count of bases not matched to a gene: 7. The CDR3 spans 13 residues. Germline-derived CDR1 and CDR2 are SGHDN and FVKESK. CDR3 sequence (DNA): TGTGCCAGCAGCGCCATCCGGGACAGTGAAGCTTTCTTT. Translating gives CASSAIRDSEAFF.

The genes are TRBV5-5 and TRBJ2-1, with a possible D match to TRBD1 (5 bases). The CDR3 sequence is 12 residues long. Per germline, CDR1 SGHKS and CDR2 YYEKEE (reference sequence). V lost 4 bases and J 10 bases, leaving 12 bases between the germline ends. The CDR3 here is CASSLRVTEQFF. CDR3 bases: TGTGCCAGCAGCCTCAGGGTGACCGAGCAGTTCTTC.

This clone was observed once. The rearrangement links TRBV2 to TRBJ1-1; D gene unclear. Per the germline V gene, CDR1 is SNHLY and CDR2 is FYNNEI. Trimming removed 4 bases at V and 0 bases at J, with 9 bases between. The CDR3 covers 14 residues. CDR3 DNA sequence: TGTGCCAGCAGTGTGGGCCTCATGAACACTGAAGCTTTCTTT. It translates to CASSVGLMNTEAFF.

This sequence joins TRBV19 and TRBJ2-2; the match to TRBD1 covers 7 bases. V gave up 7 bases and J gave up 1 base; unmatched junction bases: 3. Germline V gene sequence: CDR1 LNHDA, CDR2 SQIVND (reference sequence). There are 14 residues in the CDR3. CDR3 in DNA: TGTGCCAGTATTAGGACAGGGAACACCGGGGAGCTGTTTTTT. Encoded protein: CASIRTGNTGELFF.

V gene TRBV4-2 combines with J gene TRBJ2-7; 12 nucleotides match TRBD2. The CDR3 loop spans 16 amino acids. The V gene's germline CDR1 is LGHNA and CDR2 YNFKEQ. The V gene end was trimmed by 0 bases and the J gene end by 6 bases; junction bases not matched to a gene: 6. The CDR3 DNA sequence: TGTGCCAGCAGCCAAGACCCTAGCGGGGGGGCCGGCGAGCAGTACTTC. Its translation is CASSQDPSGGAGEQYF.

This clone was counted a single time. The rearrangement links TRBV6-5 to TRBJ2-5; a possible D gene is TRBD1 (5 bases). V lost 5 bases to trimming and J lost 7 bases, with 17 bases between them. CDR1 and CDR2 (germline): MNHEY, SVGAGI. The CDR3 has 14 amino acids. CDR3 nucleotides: TGTGCCAGCAGTCCGGACGTAGGGGTGGGGACCCAGTACTTC. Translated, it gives CASSPDVGVGTQYF.

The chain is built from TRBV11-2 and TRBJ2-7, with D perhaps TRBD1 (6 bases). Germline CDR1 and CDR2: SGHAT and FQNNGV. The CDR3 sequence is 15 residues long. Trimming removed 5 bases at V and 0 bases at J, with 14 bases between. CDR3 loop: CASSTYRESSYEQYF. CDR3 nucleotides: TGTGCCAGCAGCACCTACAGGGAAAGCTCCTACGAGCAGTACTTC. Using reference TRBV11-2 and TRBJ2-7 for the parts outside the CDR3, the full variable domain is EAGVAQSPRYKIIEKRQSVAFWCNPISGHATLYWYQQILGQGPKLLIQFQNNGVVDDSQLPKDRFSAERLKGVDSTLKIQPAKLEDSAVYLCASSTYRESSYEQYFGPGTRLTVT.